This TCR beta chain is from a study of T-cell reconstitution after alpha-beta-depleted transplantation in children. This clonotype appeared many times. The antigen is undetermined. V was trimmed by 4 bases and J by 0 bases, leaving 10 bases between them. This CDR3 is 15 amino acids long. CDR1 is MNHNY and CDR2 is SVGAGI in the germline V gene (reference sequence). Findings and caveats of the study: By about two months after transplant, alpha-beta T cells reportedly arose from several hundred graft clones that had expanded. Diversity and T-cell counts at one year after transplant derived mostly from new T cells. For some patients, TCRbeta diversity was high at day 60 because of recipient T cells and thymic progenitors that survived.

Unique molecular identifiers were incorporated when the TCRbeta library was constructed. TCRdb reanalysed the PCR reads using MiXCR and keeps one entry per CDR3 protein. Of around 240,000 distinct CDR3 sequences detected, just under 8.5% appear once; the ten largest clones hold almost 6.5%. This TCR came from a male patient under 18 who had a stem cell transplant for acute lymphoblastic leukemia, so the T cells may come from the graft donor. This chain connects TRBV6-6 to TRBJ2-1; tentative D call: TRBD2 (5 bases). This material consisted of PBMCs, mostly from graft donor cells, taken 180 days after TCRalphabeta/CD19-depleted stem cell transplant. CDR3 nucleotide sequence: TGTGCCAGCAGTTCAGCGGAACCCTCCTACAATGAGCAGTTCTTC. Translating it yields CASSSAEPSYNEQFF.